The count of the clone carrying this T cell receptor beta chain is one. Its antigen is undetermined. All of the isolated RNA was reverse transcribed, so expressed TCRB transcripts were sequenced. Here immunoSEQ multiplex PCR was the method, and the copy in TCRdb shows in-frame clones only, minus some. The data hold roughly 250,000 clones, with more than 65% observed a single time. This entry comes from a study of beta chain features in type 1 diabetes. Germline V gene sequence: CDR1 SGHDN, CDR2 FVKESK. There are 13 residues in the CDR3. V gave up 2 bases and J gave up 1 base, with 5 bases separating them. Study-wide results and limits: Moderately but significantly shorter TCRB CDR3s were found in Type 1 diabetes patients in all four CD4+ subsets.

The specimen sequenced was naive CD4+ T cells from blood. The sequence was obtained from a man aged 25-45 years in good health. V is TRBV14 and J is TRBJ2-5; D is undetermined. In DNA form, the CDR3 reads TGTGCCAGCAGCCAACTCCGCCAAGAGACCCAGTACTTC. Its protein is CASSQLRQETQYF.